The entry below gives a single T cell receptor beta chain sequence along with its context. Its specificity is not known. The data were taken from a study of identifying expanded T cells in peripheral blood. Study-wide results and limits: Variance in clone template counts between approximately two-week samples significantly increased with total template count across all healthy donors. Roughly 1.2 clones differed between technical replicates, versus about 16 and 19 over time.

During the collection period, no donor immune events like infections were recorded. Produced via immunoSEQ multiplex PCR; TCRdb's table is partial and in-frame only. This sample yields under 150,000 clones, of which approximately 86% are seen a single time; more than 7% belongs to the top ten. This receptor was taken from a person aged 18-69 years in good health. The source material was blood.

CDR3 in amino acids: CASRPTSGRVNEQFF. The DNA of the CDR3 is TGCGCCAGCAGACCCACTAGCGGGAGGGTGAATGAGCAGTTCTTC. This chain joins TRBV5-1 and TRBJ2-1, with TRBD2 identical over 13 bases. CDR3 length: 15 residues. V gave up 5 bases and J gave up 7 bases; unmatched junction bases: 6. The germline V gene encodes CDR1 SGHRS and CDR2 YFSETQ.